This TCR beta chain was captured by sequencing in a study of control samples from healthy donors and cancer patients (dated by TCRdb to 2019 to 2021). Libraries were made using the immunoSEQ multiplex PCR assay. The immuneACCESS repertoire file appears here via TCRdb, limited to in-frame rearrangements. These files lack a portion of the clones; in checked studies, under half of the deficit traces to unresolved V genes, and the cause of the others is not known. For this sample there are fewer than 200,000 clones; around 88% appear just once. The ten most abundant clones make up roughly 5.3% of the sample. The CDR3 covers 15 residues, taking in both the cysteine and the phenylalanine. Only the CDR3 portion is preserved as DNA: 45 bases, with reading frame beginning at the first base. V lost 2 bases and J lost 7 bases, and the count of bases not matched to a germline gene is 9. Sequences SGDLS (CDR1) and YYNGEE (CDR2) are obtained from the germline V gene.

For this clone: There is no known antigen for this receptor. No much larger clone is present one base from it, and per-base qualities are unavailable.

The chain is made from TRBV9 and TRBJ2-1, with 7 middle bases fitting TRBD2. This sequence originates from a woman aged 25 to 39 in good health. Sequencing was performed on blood. The sequenced DNA: TGTGCCAGCAGCGTCGCCGGCCTAGCGGTTAATGAGCAGTTCTTC. This is translated as CASSVAGLAVNEQFF.